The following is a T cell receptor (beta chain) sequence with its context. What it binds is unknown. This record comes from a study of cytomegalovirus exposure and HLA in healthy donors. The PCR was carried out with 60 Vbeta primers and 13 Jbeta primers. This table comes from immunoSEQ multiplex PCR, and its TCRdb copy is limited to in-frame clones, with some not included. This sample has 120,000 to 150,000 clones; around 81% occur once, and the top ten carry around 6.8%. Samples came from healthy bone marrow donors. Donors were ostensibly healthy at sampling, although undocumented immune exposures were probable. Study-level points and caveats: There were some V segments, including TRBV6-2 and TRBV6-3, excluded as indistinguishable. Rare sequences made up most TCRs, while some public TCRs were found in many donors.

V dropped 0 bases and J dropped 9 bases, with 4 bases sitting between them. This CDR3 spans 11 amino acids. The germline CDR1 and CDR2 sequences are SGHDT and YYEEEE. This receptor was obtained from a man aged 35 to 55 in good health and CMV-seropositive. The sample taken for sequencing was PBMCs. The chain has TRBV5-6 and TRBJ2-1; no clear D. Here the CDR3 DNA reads TGTGCCAGCAGCTTGGTCTTTGAGCAGTTCTTC. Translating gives CASSLVFEQFF. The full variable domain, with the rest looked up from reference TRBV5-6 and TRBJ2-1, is DAGVTQSPTHLIKTRGQQVTLRCSPKSGHDTVSWYQQALGQGPQFIFQYYEEEERQRGNFPDRFSGHQFPNYSSELNVNALLLGDSALYLCASSLVFEQFFGPGTRLTVL.